Listed below are T cell receptor beta chains from one sample, sequenced in a study of control samples from healthy donors and cancer patients. Only in-frame clones appear in the TCRdb table, and some are missing; sequencing was by immunoSEQ multiplex PCR. The profile covers 120,000 or so clones, with around 90% appearing a single time and less than 9.5% taken by the ten largest. The specimen was blood. The source of these receptors is a man aged 40-55 years in good health. Each CDR3 is given with its conserved first and last residue. Fields, in order: clone size, CDR3 length, J gene, D gene, V gene, CDR3 protein, CDR3 DNA. A D gene is named only where the DNA matches it firmly. Rows may omit the clone size; those that give it use once, few, many or a size class.

clone size: few; CDR3 length: 14; J gene: TRBJ1-1; D gene: TRBD1; V gene: TRBV25-1; CDR3 protein: CASKRQGARFEAFF; CDR3 DNA: TGTGCCAGCAAACGACAGGGGGCGCGTTTTGAAGCTTTCTTT
clone size: NA; CDR3 length: 14; J gene: TRBJ1-2; D gene: TRBD1; V gene: TRBV24-1; CDR3 protein: CATSDDGQGYGYTF; CDR3 DNA: TGTGCCACCAGTGATGACGGACAGGGGTATGGCTACACCTTC
clone size: NA; CDR3 length: 14; J gene: TRBJ2-1; D gene: NA; V gene: TRBV29-1; CDR3 protein: CSVVSWAGGNEQFF; CDR3 DNA: TGCAGCGTTGTGTCGTGGGCCGGAGGTAATGAGCAGTTCTTC
clone size: NA; CDR3 length: 14; J gene: TRBJ2-7; D gene: NA; V gene: TRBV6-5; CDR3 protein: CASRSWEAAGEQYF; CDR3 DNA: TGTGCCAGCAGATCCTGGGAGGCCGCGGGCGAGCAGTACTTC
clone size: NA; CDR3 length: 15; J gene: TRBJ1-3; D gene: NA; V gene: TRBV5-4; CDR3 protein: CASSPLPTAGNTIYF; CDR3 DNA: TGTGCCAGCAGCCCGTTACCGACAGCTGGAAACACCATATATTTT
clone size: once; CDR3 length: 13; J gene: TRBJ2-5; D gene: NA; V gene: TRBV6-1; CDR3 protein: CASSEVGLGTQYF; CDR3 DNA: TGTGCCAGCAGTGAGGTGGGGCTTGGGACCCAGTACTTC
clone size: NA; CDR3 length: 17; J gene: TRBJ2-2; D gene: TRBD2; V gene: TRBV9; CDR3 protein: CASSPTRLAGGTGELFF; CDR3 DNA: TGTGCCAGCAGCCCCACCCGTCTAGCGGGGGGAACCGGGGAGCTGTTTTTT
clone size: NA; CDR3 length: 16; J gene: TRBJ1-4; D gene: NA; V gene: TRBV6-6; CDR3 protein: CASSPLSGQLGEKLFF; CDR3 DNA: TGTGCCAGCAGTCCTCTCTCCGGACAGCTGGGTGAAAAACTGTTTTTT
clone size: NA; CDR3 length: 11; J gene: TRBJ1-2; D gene: NA; V gene: TRBV12-3/TRBV12-4; CDR3 protein: CASSGRTGYTF; CDR3 DNA: TGTGCCAGCAGTGGAAGAACTGGCTACACCTTC
clone size: NA; CDR3 length: 15; J gene: TRBJ1-2; D gene: NA; V gene: TRBV24-1; CDR3 protein: CATSDPGEGYYGYTF; CDR3 DNA: TGTGCCACCAGTGACCCAGGGGAGGGCTACTATGGCTACACCTTC
clone size: NA; CDR3 length: 19; J gene: TRBJ2-1; D gene: NA; V gene: TRBV4-3; CDR3 protein: CASSQDAGFIGVPYPEQFF; CDR3 DNA: TGCGCCAGCAGCCAAGACGCGGGGTTTATCGGGGTACCCTACCCCGAGCAGTTCTTC
clone size: once; CDR3 length: 13; J gene: TRBJ1-6; D gene: NA; V gene: TRBV2; CDR3 protein: CASSVSYNSPLHF; CDR3 DNA: TGTGCCAGCAGTGTTTCCTATAATTCACCCCTCCACTTT
clone size: NA; CDR3 length: 16; J gene: TRBJ2-2; D gene: NA; V gene: TRBV7-2; CDR3 protein: CASSPLVAEYTGELFF; CDR3 DNA: TGTGCCAGCAGCCCCCTCGTAGCGGAATACACCGGGGAGCTGTTTTTT
clone size: NA; CDR3 length: 15; J gene: TRBJ2-1; D gene: NA; V gene: TRBV5-1; CDR3 protein: CASSDTMSSYNEQFF; CDR3 DNA: TGCGCCAGCAGCGACACCATGAGCTCCTACAATGAGCAGTTCTTC
clone size: NA; CDR3 length: 18; J gene: TRBJ1-5; D gene: NA; V gene: TRBV28; CDR3 protein: CASSEPGRSGYSNQPQHF; CDR3 DNA: TGTGCCAGCAGTGAACCGGGACGGAGTGGATATAGCAATCAGCCCCAGCATTTT
clone size: NA; CDR3 length: 15; J gene: TRBJ2-7; D gene: NA; V gene: TRBV6-5; CDR3 protein: CASSYARRRAYEQYF; CDR3 DNA: TGTGCCAGCAGTTACGCCCGTAGGAGGGCCTACGAGCAGTACTTC
clone size: NA; CDR3 length: 14; J gene: TRBJ2-2; D gene: NA; V gene: TRBV4-3; CDR3 protein: CASSQDTRAGELFF; CDR3 DNA: TGCGCCAGCAGCCAAGATACAAGGGCCGGGGAGCTGTTTTTT
clone size: few; CDR3 length: 13; J gene: TRBJ1-3; D gene: NA; V gene: TRBV30; CDR3 protein: CAWSPAIGNTIYF; CDR3 DNA: TGTGCCTGGAGTCCAGCGATTGGAAACACCATATATTTT
clone size: once; CDR3 length: 13; J gene: TRBJ1-1; D gene: NA; V gene: TRBV7-9; CDR3 protein: CASTAGVNTEAFF; CDR3 DNA: TGTGCCAGCACGGCAGGTGTGAACACTGAAGCTTTCTTT
clone size: NA; CDR3 length: 15; J gene: TRBJ2-1; D gene: NA; V gene: TRBV7-8; CDR3 protein: CASSLTGAIYNEQFF; CDR3 DNA: TGTGCCAGCAGCTTAACGGGGGCCATTTACAATGAGCAGTTCTTC
clone size: NA; CDR3 length: 14; J gene: TRBJ1-5; D gene: NA; V gene: TRBV29-1; CDR3 protein: CSVAGGDSNQPQHF; CDR3 DNA: TGCAGCGTTGCTGGCGGAGATAGCAATCAGCCCCAGCATTTT
clone size: NA; CDR3 length: 15; J gene: TRBJ1-6; D gene: NA; V gene: TRBV30; CDR3 protein: CVWTSPGLFNSPLHF; CDR3 DNA: TGTGTCTGGACCTCTCCGGGGTTATTTAATTCACCCCTCCACTTT
clone size: NA; CDR3 length: 16; J gene: TRBJ2-1; D gene: NA; V gene: TRBV19; CDR3 protein: CASSIGSVGSYNEQFF; CDR3 DNA: TGTGCCAGTAGTATTGGGTCAGTCGGCTCCTACAATGAGCAGTTCTTC